The 5 T cell receptor beta chains in this list originate from one sample, sequenced in a study of T cell responses to AZD1222 COVID-19 vaccine (dated by TCRdb to about 2021). The time point label corresponds to: about 28 days (+/-7) after the second vaccine dose. Libraries were made using the immunoSEQ multiplex PCR assay. TCRdb carries this immuneACCESS record with in-frame sequences only. Its versions omit some clonotypes, under half of them owing to an unresolved V gene in the studies checked, with the rest unexplained. Here the sample has roughly 67,000 clones; around 89% occur a single time. Approximately 30% of the sample lies in the top ten. Source: peripheral blood, taken 28 days after the second AZD1222 dose. The receptors come from an adult who received the AZD1222 COVID-19 vaccine.

The rearrangement links TRBV3-1 (or the pseudogene TRBV3-2) to TRBJ2-5; either TRBD1 or TRBD2 may supply D (6 bases each). Germline V CDR1 and CDR2: LGHDT, YNNKEL (reference sequence). The V and J ends lost 1 base and 5 bases respectively, with 17 bases between them. The CDR3 consists of 16 residues. CDR3 nucleotide sequence: TGTGCCAGCAGCCAAGTAGTAAGAGGGGGGAGGGAGACCCAGTACTTC. It translates to CASSQVVRGGRETQYF.

The chain recombines TRBV5-3 with TRBJ2-2; possibly TRBD1 for D (5 bases). TRBV5-3 is identified as an open reading frame with a role that is uncertain. The CDR3 has 16 residues. With 0 bases removed from V and 7 bases from J, the gap between germline ends came to 16 bases. CDR3 residues: CARSLATKGFGGELFF. CDR3 sequence (DNA): TGTGCCAGAAGCTTGGCGACGAAGGGGTTTGGCGGGGAGCTGTTTTTT.

The chain is built from TRBV5-4 and TRBJ2-1; tentatively, D is TRBD1 (6 bases). This CDR3 has 15 residues. Between the trimmed V and J ends, which lost 4 bases and 0 bases, there was a span of 11 bases. Germline V gene lookup returns CDR1 SGHNT and CDR2 YYREEE (reference sequence). The CDR3 DNA is TGTGCCAGCAGCAGCAGGGGTAGCTCCTACAATGAGCAGTTCTTC. This sequence encodes CASSSRGSSYNEQFF.

J is TRBJ2-3 and V is TRBV11-2; possibly TRBD2 for D (6 bases). V lost 5 bases and J lost 3, with 18 bases in between. This CDR3 has 16 amino acids. Germline V lookup: CDR1 SGHAT, CDR2 FQNNGV. The CDR3 bases are TGTGCCAGCAGCCCGGAGGGGTGGTCCTGGACAGATACGCAGTATTTT. Its protein is CASSPEGWSWTDTQYF.

This clone came up once. This chain uses TRBV6-5 with TRBJ2-5; no firm D call. This CDR3 contains 12 residues. With 5 bases removed from V and 3 bases from J, the gap between germline ends came to 7 bases. Looked up from germline, CDR1 is MNHEY and CDR2 is SVGAGI. The CDR3: CASSLQKETQYF. The CDR3 bases are TGTGCCAGCAGTCTACAAAAAGAGACCCAGTACTTC.